This TCR beta chain was profiled in a study of preoperative IRX-2 immunotherapy in early breast cancer. Treatment denoted: preoperative locoregional IRX-2 cytokine immunotherapy. Samples came from a phase Ib trial of preoperative locoregional IRX-2 cytokine immunotherapy. Some clones are missing from TCRdb's copy, which holds only in-frame ones; the method was immunoSEQ multiplex PCR. The data show about 43,000 clones, about 95% seen once. The receptor was derived from a human donor with breast cancer. Sample: tumor tissue, taken after IRX-2 immunotherapy.

CDR3 DNA sequence: TGTGCCAGCAGTGAAACGAGACAGTATCAGCCCCAGCATTTT. As protein: CASSETRQYQPQHF. The rearrangement uses TRBV6-1 and TRBJ1-5; tentative D call: TRBD1 (5 bases). CDR1 and CDR2 from the germline V gene are MNHNS and SASEGT. The CDR3 has 14 amino acids. Trimming took 2 bases from V and 5 from J, leaving 10 bases between them.